This TCR beta chain was obtained from a study of shared clonotypes between healthy human individuals (dated by TCRdb to 2018 to 2020). In the study overall: The cohort comprised a couple of women and a few men aged 18 to 49 years. For each donor, CD4 naive and CD4 memory were each given three plates, CD8 naive was given two plates, and CD8 memory was given one plate. To estimate repertoire size and how much clonotype sharing occurs between individuals, the study deeply sequenced the blood TCR repertoires of five healthy adults. Different laboratories and diverse techniques were used to prepare libraries and sequence TCR repertoires, to increase sequencing depth and limit assay-specific biases. Each donor's leukapheresis produced roughly between roughly 0.9 and 8.9 billion PBMCs. Broader findings and caveats from the paper: Across a few donors, roughly 5% of naive CD4, 3% to 4% of naive CD8, roughly 2.3% of memory CD4, and about 0.44% of memory CD8 clonotypes were shared. Sampling was restricted to blood, and TCR repertoires in tissues likely differ from the TCR repertoires found in blood. Clonotypes shared by all four sorted-subset donors showed higher generation probabilities than non-shared clonotypes. Based on pairwise subsampling, the degree of clonotype sharing among donors was expected to be affected by sequencing depth. Because the study included a small number of donors, the genetic and exposure-history diversity represented was limited. Rarefaction of sorted-subset datasets indicated incomplete sequencing despite the large sequencing depth. Larger estimated clonotype richness was generally found for naive subsets than for memory subsets.

The donors were healthy, HIV-negative adults with no recently reported acute infections or vaccinations. Every donor was a Caucasian adult living in Nashville, Tennessee, USA. CD4+ T cells were enriched by magnetic negative selection; naive cells were then positively selected on CD45RA, and the negative fraction formed the memory subset. Blood was collected by leukapheresis, and PBMCs were isolated by Ficoll-Histopaque density gradient centrifugation and then cryopreserved in liquid nitrogen vapor phase. Analytical flow cytometry was used to check the purity and quantity of every magnetically sorted T cell population. Each sorted fraction had its genomic DNA isolated and then quantified by UV absorbance on a Nanodrop 2000c. TCR CDR3 regions were amplified from genomic DNA by multiplex PCR using the deep immunoSEQ assay. Extracted genomic DNA from each cell subset was spread evenly across all wells of several immunoSEQ 96-well plates, with each plate serving as a replicate. For sorted subsets, 150 to 250 ng genomic DNA, equal to 25,000 to 35,000 T cell genomes, was loaded into each replicate PCR. The purified libraries were quantified using a Qubit 3.0 fluorometer, sized with a Bioanalyzer 2100, and then quantified again using the KAPA Library Quantification kit. Every immunoSEQ 96-well plate was sequenced on a separate single-read 150-cycle Illumina NextSeq 550 flow cell. As for how the authors treated the data: Because the immunoSEQ output included only junctional sequences and no quality scores, the filtering could not be the same as the filtering used for full-length reads. To assign V/J genes and CDR3, sequences were annotated using PyIR, a Python wrapper for IgBLAST v1.9, with IMGT germline references. Any read was removed if the V/J assignment was weak (E-value above 1e-6), the CDR3 was missing, or the read contained stop codons, out-of-frame junctions, or ambiguous translated residues. A V3J clonotype was defined by an identical inferred V gene, J gene, and CDR3 amino acid sequence. Percentage overlap between repertoires was computed as shared unique clonotypes divided by the size of the smaller repertoire. Three approaches were used to assess repertoire richness: RTK rarefaction, the Chao1 estimator, and Recon v2.1 estimates of unobserved clonotypes. Generation probabilities were computed with OLGA for all TCRbeta clonotypes obtained by the gDNA method from several donors. The source is immuneACCESS, and TCRdb retained only in-frame sequences with V and J called. Part of the clones is not carried over; for the studies checked, unresolved V genes explain less than half of this, and the remainder is unexplained. The V and J calls and clone size were taken over from that table, and D and trimming were inferred from the DNA. For this sample there are 2,500,000 or so clones; over 85% appear just once. The ten largest account for roughly 0.14% of the sample.

With respect to this clone: The clone's antigen remains unknown. Base qualities are not provided; no much larger clone lies one nucleotide away.

Sequenced material: naive CD4+ T cells sorted from blood. The sample's cell subset or site label, decoded: CD45RA+ positively selected. The TCR comes from a man younger than 30 in good health.

The CDR3 here reads CALRTSGVNNEQFF. The bases are TGTGCCCTCCGGACTAGCGGGGTTAACAATGAGCAGTTCTTC. The rearranged chain carries TRBV10-3 and TRBJ2-1, with 12 bases in between that match TRBD2. The germline V gene specifies ENHRY as CDR1 and SYGVKD as CDR2. The CDR3 runs 14 residues from the cysteine to the phenylalanine. The read is trimmed to its CDR3 DNA, 42 bases read in frame from base 1. The germline V and J ends show losses of 11 bases and 5 bases respectively, and no gene match explains 7 bases of the junction.